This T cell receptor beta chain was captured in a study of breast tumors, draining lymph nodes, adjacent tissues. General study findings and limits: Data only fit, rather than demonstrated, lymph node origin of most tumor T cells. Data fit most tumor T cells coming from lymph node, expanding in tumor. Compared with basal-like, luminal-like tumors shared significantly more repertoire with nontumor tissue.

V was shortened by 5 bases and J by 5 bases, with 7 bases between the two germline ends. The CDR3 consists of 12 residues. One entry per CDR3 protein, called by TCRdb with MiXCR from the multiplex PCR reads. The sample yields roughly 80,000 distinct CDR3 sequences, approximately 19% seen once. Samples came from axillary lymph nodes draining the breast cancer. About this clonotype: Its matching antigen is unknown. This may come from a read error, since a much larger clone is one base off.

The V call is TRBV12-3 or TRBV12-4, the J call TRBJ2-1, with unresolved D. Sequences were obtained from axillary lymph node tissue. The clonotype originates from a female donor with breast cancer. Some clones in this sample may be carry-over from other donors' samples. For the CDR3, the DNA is TGTGCCAGCAGTCGGGCGAACAATGAGCAGTTCTTC. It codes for CASSRANNEQFF.